Below are 17 T cell receptor beta chains sequenced from a single sample in a study of post-analysis software for immune sequencing data. Their antigen targets remain unknown. Points from the study as a whole: In patients, TRBV5-6, TRBV5-1 and TRBV20-1 belonged to roughly 5 TRBV segments found more frequently than in controls.

Libraries were made from TCR beta cDNA, and they carried unique molecular identifiers. TCRdb reanalysed the PCR reads using MiXCR and keeps one entry per CDR3 protein. There are around 700,000 distinct CDR3 sequences in the sample; roughly three fifths occur only once, and about 10% lies in the top ten. Sequencing input: blood. Source of these receptors: a girl aged 2 to 9 with multiple sclerosis.

This clonotype showed up just a few times. The genes are TRBV4-1 and TRBJ2-1; D may be TRBD2 (6 bases). The CDR3 length is 18 residues. Germline V gene lookup returns CDR1 MGHRA and CDR2 YSYEKL. Trimming left V 3 bases short and J 4 bases short, with 22 bases between. CDR3 bases: TGCGCCAGCAGCCACCCTCGCCAGGTCGGGAGTTGGTACAATGAGCAGTTCTTC. It yields the protein CASSHPRQVGSWYNEQFF.

V and J are TRBV20-1 and TRBJ2-3; 11 bases fit TRBD2. CDR1 and CDR2 (germline): DFQATT, SNEGSKA (reference sequence). CDR3 size: 13 residues. CDR3 amino acids: CSRTSGSTDTQYF. As DNA, the CDR3 is TGCAGCAGGACTAGCGGGAGCACAGATACGCAGTATTTT.

The chain links TRBV7-6 to TRBJ2-1; D is unclear. The CDR3 covers 15 residues. The V gene's germline CDR1 is SGHVS and CDR2 FNYEAQ. Trimming shortened V by 7 bases and J by 1 base, and 14 bases separated the two germline ends. The CDR3 region has the DNA TGTGCCAGCATCGACGTGGCCGGGTCCTACAATGAGCAGTTCTTC. Its protein is CASIDVAGSYNEQFF.

This clonotype showed up just a few times. The chain carries TRBV12-3 or TRBV12-4 and TRBJ1-5; perhaps TRBD1 as D (5 bases). Between the trimmed V and J ends, which lost 5 bases and 4 bases, there was a span of 9 bases. This CDR3 contains 13 residues. CDR3 amino acids: CASSRRGNQPQHF. Written as DNA, the CDR3 is TGTGCCAGCAGTAGGCGGGGGAATCAGCCCCAGCATTTT.

The chain couples TRBV19 to TRBJ1-5; D is perhaps TRBD1 (6 bases). Trimming cost V 8 bases and J 6 bases, with 14 bases left between them. Germline assignment: CDR1 LNHDA and CDR2 SQIVND (reference sequence). The CDR3 loop spans 13 amino acids. The CDR3 DNA is TGTGCCAGTTCCCAGGGGATCAGTCAGCCCCAGCATTTT. It is translated as CASSQGISQPQHF. The variable domain in full, with the rest retrieved from reference TRBV19 and TRBJ1-5, is DGGITQSPKYLFRKEGQNVTLSCEQNLNHDAMYWYRQDPGQGLRLIYYSQIVNDFQKGDIAEGYSVSREKKESFPLTVTSAQKNPTAFYLCASSQGISQPQHFGDGTRLSIL.

Only one count was recorded for this clonotype. V is TRBV7-2 and J is TRBJ1-2, with D possibly TRBD1 on 5 matching bases. Trimming removed 5 bases at V and 0 bases at J, with 13 bases between. The CDR3 spans 15 residues. Germline V CDR1 and CDR2: SGHTA, FQGNSA. This chain's CDR3 is CASSARGPANYGYTF. The CDR3 bases are TGTGCCAGCAGCGCAAGGGGACCCGCTAACTATGGCTACACCTTC. The full variable domain, completed using reference TRBV7-2 and TRBJ1-2, is GAGVSQSPSNKVTEKGKDVELRCDPISGHTALYWYRQSLGQGLEFLIYFQGNSAPDKSGLPSDRFSAERTGGSVSTLTIQRTQQEDSAVYLCASSARGPANYGYTFGSGTRLTVV.

The chain recombines TRBV6-5 with TRBJ2-3, with TRBD2 identical over 15 bases. V lost 0 bases to trimming and J lost 1 base; unmatched junction nucleotides: 8. Germline assignment: CDR1 MNHEY and CDR2 SVGAGI. The CDR3 sequence is 20 residues long. CDR3 in amino acids: CASSYSGLAGGGSGTDTQYF. CDR3 in DNA: TGTGCCAGCAGTTACTCGGGACTAGCGGGAGGCGGTTCGGGCACAGATACGCAGTATTTT.

This clonotype showed up just a few times. The chain uses TRBV6-5 and TRBJ2-1; 8 nucleotides match TRBD2. Germline V gives CDR1 MNHEY, CDR2 SVGAGI. The CDR3 has 14 residues. Trimming removed 6 bases from V and 5 bases from J; junction bases left unmatched: 6. CDR3: CASRGLGRDNEQFF. The CDR3 DNA reads TGTGCCAGCAGGGGACTAGGGCGTGACAATGAGCAGTTCTTC.

The chain uses TRBV12-3 or TRBV12-4 and TRBJ2-1; no clear D. V shed 1 base and J shed 3 bases, with 7 bases lying between them. CDR3 size: 14 residues. This chain's CDR3 is CASSLGPVYNEQFF. CDR3 DNA sequence: TGTGCCAGCAGTTTAGGACCTGTCTACAATGAGCAGTTCTTC.

The chain carries TRBV7-2 and TRBJ2-5; TRBD1 or TRBD2 may be the D gene (5 bases each). Germline V gene lookup returns CDR1 SGHTA and CDR2 FQGNSA. The V end lost 1 base, the J end lost 3 bases, and 9 bases lay between the germline ends. This CDR3 has 14 amino acids. This CDR3 is CASSLDRDEETQYF. CDR3 nucleotides: TGTGCCAGCAGCTTAGATAGGGACGAAGAGACCCAGTACTTC.

V usage is TRBV9 and J usage is TRBJ2-1; 7 nucleotides align to TRBD1. The CDR3 is 16 residues long. V shed 1 base and J 2 bases; nucleotides not matched to a gene: 6. Germline lookup yields CDR1 SGDLS and CDR2 YYNGEE. CDR3 amino acids: CASSVLSQGAYNEQFF. CDR3 sequence (DNA): TGTGCCAGCAGCGTACTCAGCCAGGGGGCCTACAATGAGCAGTTCTTC.

For this clonotype: A single base separates this from a much larger clone, so it may be a read error. The rearrangement links TRBV10-3 to TRBJ2-3, with D unclear. The CDR3 has 13 amino acids. CDR1 ENHRY and CDR2 SYGVKD come from the germline V gene. V was pared by 6 bases and J by 0 bases, with 7 bases between. CDR3 loop: CAISPDSTDTQYF. CDR3 DNA sequence: TGTGCCATCAGCCCCGACAGCACAGATACGCAGTATTTT.

The rearrangement links TRBV12-3 or TRBV12-4 to TRBJ2-7; 8 nucleotides agree with TRBD1. Trimming cost V 4 bases and J 5 bases; bases outside gene matches: 7. The CDR3 sequence is 14 residues long. In DNA, the CDR3 is TGTGCCAGCAGTTCGGGCAGGGGGCGTAACGAGCAGTACTTC. Its translation is CASSSGRGRNEQYF.

This clonotype was counted only a few times. The chain carries TRBV28 and TRBJ2-1; tentatively, D is TRBD1 (6 bases). In germline, CDR1 is MDHEN, CDR2 SYDVKM. The CDR3 has 13 residues. The V end was cut by 1 base, the J end by 9 bases, with 10 bases between. The CDR3 spells CASSLFRGGEQFF. CDR3 DNA: TGTGCCAGCAGTTTATTTAGAGGGGGTGAGCAGTTCTTC. Full variable domain (remainder filled in from reference TRBV28 and TRBJ2-1): DVKVTQSSRYLVKRTGEKVFLECVQDMDHENMFWYRQDPGLGLRLIYFSYDVKMKEKGDIPEGYSVSREKKERFSLILESASTNQTSMYLCASSLFRGGEQFFGPGTRLTVL.

The V call is TRBV7-2, the J call TRBJ2-7; D possibly uses TRBD1 or TRBD2 (6 bases each). The J call is doubtful: the DNA matches TRBJ2-4 better. CDR1 is SGHTA, CDR2 FQGNSA, per germline. The CDR3 has 15 amino acids. CDR3 sequence (DNA): TGTGCCAGCAGCTTAGACTCCGGGGGCGCAGGCATTCAGTACTTC. Protein: CASSLDSGGAGIQYF.

The chain is built from TRBV27 and TRBJ2-6; perhaps D is TRBD1 or TRBD2 (5 bases each). The length of the CDR3 is 18 residues. Germline CDR1 is MNHEY and CDR2 is SMNVEV (reference sequence). The V and J ends lost 3 bases and 0 bases respectively, with 15 bases between them. For the CDR3, the DNA is TGTGCCAGCAGTTTTGGGGGACCAATAGCCTCTGGGGCCAACGTCCTGACTTTC. It specifies CASSFGGPIASGANVLTF.

The chain is built from TRBV12-3 or TRBV12-4 and TRBJ2-4; D is unresolved. TRBJ2-7 matches the DNA end more closely, so the J call is doubtful. The CDR3 contains 14 residues. CDR3 amino acids: CASSLGYSPYEQYF. The CDR3 nucleotides are TGTGCCAGCAGTTTAGGCTACAGCCCATACGAGCAGTACTTC.